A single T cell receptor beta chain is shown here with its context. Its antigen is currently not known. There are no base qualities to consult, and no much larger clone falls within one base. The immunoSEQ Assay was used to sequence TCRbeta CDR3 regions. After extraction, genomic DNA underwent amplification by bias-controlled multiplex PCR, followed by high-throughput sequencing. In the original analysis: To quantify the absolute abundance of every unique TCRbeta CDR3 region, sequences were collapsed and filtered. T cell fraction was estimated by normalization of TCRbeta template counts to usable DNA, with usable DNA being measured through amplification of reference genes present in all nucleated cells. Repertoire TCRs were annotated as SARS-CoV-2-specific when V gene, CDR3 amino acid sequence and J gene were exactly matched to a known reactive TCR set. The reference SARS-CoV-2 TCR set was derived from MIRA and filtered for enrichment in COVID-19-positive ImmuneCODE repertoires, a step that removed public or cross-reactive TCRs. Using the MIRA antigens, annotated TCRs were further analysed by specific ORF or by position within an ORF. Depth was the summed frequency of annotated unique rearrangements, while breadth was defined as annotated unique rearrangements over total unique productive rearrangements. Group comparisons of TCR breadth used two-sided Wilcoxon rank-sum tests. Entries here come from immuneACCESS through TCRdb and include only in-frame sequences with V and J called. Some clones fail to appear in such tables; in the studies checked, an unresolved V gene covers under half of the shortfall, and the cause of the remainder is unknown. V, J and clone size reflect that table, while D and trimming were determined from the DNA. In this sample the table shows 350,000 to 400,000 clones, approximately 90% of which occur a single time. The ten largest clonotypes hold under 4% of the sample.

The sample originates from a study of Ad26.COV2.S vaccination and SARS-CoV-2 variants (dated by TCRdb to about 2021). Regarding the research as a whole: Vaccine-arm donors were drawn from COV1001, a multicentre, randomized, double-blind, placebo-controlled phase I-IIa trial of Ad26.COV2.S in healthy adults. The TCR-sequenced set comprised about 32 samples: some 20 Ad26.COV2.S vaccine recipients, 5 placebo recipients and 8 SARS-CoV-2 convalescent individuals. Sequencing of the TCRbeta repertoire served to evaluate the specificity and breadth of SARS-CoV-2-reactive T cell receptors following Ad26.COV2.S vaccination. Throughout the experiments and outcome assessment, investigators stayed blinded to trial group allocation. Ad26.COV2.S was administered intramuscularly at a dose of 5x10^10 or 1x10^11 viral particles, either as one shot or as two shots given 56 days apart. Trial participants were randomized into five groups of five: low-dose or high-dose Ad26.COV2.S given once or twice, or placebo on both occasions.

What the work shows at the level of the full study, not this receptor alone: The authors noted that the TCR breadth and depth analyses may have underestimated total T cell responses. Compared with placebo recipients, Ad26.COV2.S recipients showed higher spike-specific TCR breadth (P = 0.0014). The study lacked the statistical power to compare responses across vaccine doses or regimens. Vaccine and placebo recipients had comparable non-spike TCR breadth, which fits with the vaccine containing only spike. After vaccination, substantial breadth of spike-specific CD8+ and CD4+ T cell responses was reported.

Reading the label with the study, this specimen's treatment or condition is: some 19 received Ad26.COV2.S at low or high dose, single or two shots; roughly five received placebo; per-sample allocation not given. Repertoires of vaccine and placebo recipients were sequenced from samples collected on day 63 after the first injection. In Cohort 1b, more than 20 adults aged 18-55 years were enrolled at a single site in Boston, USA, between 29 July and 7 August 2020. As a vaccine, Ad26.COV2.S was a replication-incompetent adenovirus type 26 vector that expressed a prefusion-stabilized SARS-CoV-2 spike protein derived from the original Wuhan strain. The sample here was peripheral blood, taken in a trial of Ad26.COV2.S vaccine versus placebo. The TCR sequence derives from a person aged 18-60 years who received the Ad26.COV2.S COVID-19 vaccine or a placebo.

The CDR3 in this case is CATSGGGRETQYF. The nucleotide sequence reads TGTGCCACCAGTGGAGGGGGGAGAGAGACCCAGTACTTC. The chain was built from TRBV24-1 and TRBJ2-5, with the D gene tentatively TRBD1 or TRBD2, based on 6 matching bases in each. The germline V gene supplies CDR1 KGHDR and CDR2 SFDVKD. The CDR3 holds 13 amino acids from the cysteine to the phenylalanine. The read is trimmed to its CDR3 DNA, 39 bases read in frame from base 1. The junction carries 10 bases between V and J, which are trimmed by 5 bases and 4 bases respectively.